This entry lists 12 T cell receptor beta chains sequenced from one sample in a study of T cell repertoires in cytomegalovirus infection. Via MiXCR, TCRdb re-called the reads, giving one row per CDR3 protein. Among about 530,000 distinct CDR3 sequences, around a quarter were seen once, and the ten largest hold approximately 13%. The sample consisted of PBMCs. Every receptor here comes from a human donor in good health (CMV status not recorded). Some clones in this sample may be carry-over from other donors' samples.

V usage is TRBV2 and J usage is TRBJ2-2; possible D gene TRBD2, 6 bases. The germline CDR1 and CDR2 sequences are SNHLY and FYNNEI. The CDR3 is 15 residues long. V dropped 6 bases and J dropped 0 bases, with 11 bases sitting between them. The CDR3 protein is CASRRASANTGELFF. CDR3 sequence (DNA): TGTGCCAGCAGGAGGGCTAGCGCGAACACCGGGGAGCTGTTTTTT.

This clonotype has just one count. The genes are TRBV20-1 and TRBJ1-1; D is undetermined. Germline CDR1 is DFQATT and CDR2 is SNEGSKA (reference sequence). The CDR3 runs 11 residues. The CDR3 here is CGGFTNTEAFF. For the CDR3, the DNA is TGCGGAGGATTCACGAACACTGAAGCTTTCTTT.

This chain links TRBV7-2 with TRBJ1-2; D is unresolved. This CDR3 is built from 12 residues. Germline V gene data show CDR1 as SGHTA and CDR2 as FQGNSA. V lost 5 bases to trimming and J lost 5 bases, with 9 bases between them. The CDR3 region is CASSPRYYGYTF. The CDR3 nucleotides are TGTGCCAGCAGCCCGCGATATTATGGCTACACCTTC.

There are many counts of this clonotype. The rearrangement uses TRBV7-2 and TRBJ2-3; 8 nucleotides line up with TRBD1. CDR3 size: 14 residues. Germline CDR1 SGHTA, CDR2 FQGNSA. V lost 5 bases to trimming and J lost 4 bases; unmatched junction nucleotides: 5. The CDR3 bases are TGTGCCAGCAGCCGTGACAGGGGAGCAGATACGCAGTATTTT. This codes for CASSRDRGADTQYF.

This clonotype was seen only a few times. The CDR3 loop reads CASSEYWSEAFF. As DNA, the CDR3 is TGTGCCAGCAGTGAATATTGGTCTGAAGCTTTCTTT. This chain links TRBV6-1 with TRBJ1-1; D not resolved. This CDR3 has 12 residues. Germline CDR1 MNHNS, CDR2 SASEGT. V lost 2 bases to trimming and J lost 6 bases, with 7 bases between them.

This clonotype was picked up a small number of times. The chain recombines TRBV19 with TRBJ2-1; D not certain. The germline V gene has CDR1 LNHDA and CDR2 SQIVND (reference sequence). V lost 10 bases and J lost 4, with 8 bases in between. The CDR3 loop spans 11 amino acids. CDR3 DNA sequence: TGTGCCACCGTCAGATACAATGAGCAGTTCTTC. Protein product: CATVRYNEQFF.

The V and J genes are TRBV28 and TRBJ2-3, with TRBD2 identical over 10 bases. This CDR3 spans 19 amino acids. The junction had 12 bases not matched to a gene; V was cut back by 3 bases and J by 0 bases. In germline, CDR1 is MDHEN, CDR2 SYDVKM. CDR3 sequence reads: CASSFVSSGRPTSTDTQYF. CDR3 sequence (DNA): TGTGCCAGCAGTTTTGTTTCTAGCGGGAGACCGACTAGCACAGATACGCAGTATTTT.

Only a few counts were recorded for this clonotype. The rearrangement joins TRBV30 to TRBJ2-1; D unresolved. V was trimmed by 0 bases and J by 4 bases, leaving 7 bases between them. CDR1 and CDR2 (germline): GTSNPN, SVGIG (reference sequence). This CDR3 has 13 amino acids. The CDR3 loop reads CAWSVLRYNEQFF. CDR3 DNA sequence: TGTGCCTGGAGTGTACTGCGGTACAATGAGCAGTTCTTC.

This clonotype was counted ten times or more. V gene TRBV7-8 combines with J gene TRBJ2-2, with D perhaps TRBD2 (5 bases). Germline V gives CDR1 SGHVS, CDR2 FQNEAQ. Between the trimmed V and J ends, which lost 3 bases and 3 bases, there was a span of 11 bases. This CDR3 spans 15 amino acids. The CDR3 region is CASSFEGRDTGELFF. In nucleotides, the CDR3 is TGTGCCAGCAGCTTCGAGGGCCGGGACACCGGGGAGCTGTTTTTT.

This chain joins TRBV7-9 and TRBJ2-1; TRBD2 aligns across 7 bases. The CDR3 has 19 amino acids. Germline V lookup: CDR1 SEHNR, CDR2 FQNEAQ (reference sequence). Trimming took 5 bases from V and 4 from J; bases not matched to a gene: 20. In DNA form, the CDR3 reads TGTGCCAGCAGCCCACCCCACGGGGCGGGAGAGGCAAATTACAATGAGCAGTTCTTC. Translated, it gives CASSPPHGAGEANYNEQFF.

This rearrangement joins TRBV6-2 or TRBV6-3 to TRBJ1-5, with D possibly being TRBD1 (5 bases). In germline, CDR1 is MNHEY, CDR2 SVGEGT. This CDR3 has 17 residues. V lost 0 bases, J lost 4 bases, and 16 bases lay in between. In nucleotides, the CDR3 is TGTGCCAGCAGTTACTCTGTTCCAGGGAGAGGTAATCAGCCCCAGCATTTT. This sequence encodes CASSYSVPGRGNQPQHF.

The chain recombines TRBV15 with TRBJ2-1, with TRBD2 as a possible D gene (5 bases). This CDR3 has 15 residues. Per germline, CDR1 LNHNV and CDR2 YYDKDF (reference sequence). V was shortened by 5 bases and J by 5 bases, with 16 bases between the two germline ends. In DNA form, the CDR3 reads TGTGCCACCAGCCTGAGGCTAGCAGAAGACAATGAGCAGTTCTTC. It specifies CATSLRLAEDNEQFF.